This entry lists 20 T cell receptor beta chains sequenced from one sample in a study of cytomegalovirus exposure and HLA in healthy donors (TCRdb year 2017). Libraries were built with the immunoSEQ multiplex PCR assay. The multiplex PCR relied on a mix of 60 forward primers for TCR Vbeta segments and 13 reverse primers for TCR Jbeta segments. TCRdb took over this immuneACCESS table, retaining in-frame rearrangements with V and J assigned. Such tables are incomplete; in checked studies, under half of the missing clones stem from an unresolved V gene, and the remainder is unexplained. The sample profile shows 150,000 to 200,000 clones; approximately 80% of them were found once. Clones ranked in the top ten supply roughly 2.6% of the sample. The sample was PBMCs. Receptors were obtained from a woman aged 35 to 49 in good health and CMV-seropositive.

The genes are TRBV7-2 and TRBJ2-2; 13 nucleotides agree with TRBD2. This CDR3 has 14 amino acids. After removal of 5 bases from V and 8 bases from J, the junction contained 2 bases not matched to a gene. Germline CDR1 reads SGHTA; CDR2 reads FQGNSA. The CDR3 sequence is CASSRLAGGGELFF. CDR3 DNA sequence: TGTGCCAGCAGCCGACTAGCGGGAGGTGGGGAGCTGTTTTTT.

There are a few counts of this clone. The V and J genes are TRBV10-3 and TRBJ2-3; 9 bases are shared with TRBD2. The CDR3 totals 16 residues. CDR1 ENHRY and CDR2 SYGVKD come from the germline V gene. V shed 4 bases, J shed 0 bases, and the junction held 5 bases outside the gene matches. The CDR3, as DNA: TGTGCCATCAGTGGGCCTAGCGGGGCGAGCACAGATACGCAGTATTTT. This encodes CAISGPSGASTDTQYF.

The CDR3 here is CASSQEMAGLASREQFF. CDR3 nucleotides: TGTGCCAGCAGCCAAGAAATGGCCGGACTTGCCTCGCGGGAGCAGTTCTTC. This chain joins TRBV4-2 and TRBJ2-1, with a tentative D call TRBD2 (5 bases). Trimming removed 0 bases from V and 10 bases from J, with 22 bases in between. Germline V gene data show CDR1 as LGHNA and CDR2 as YNFKEQ. The CDR3 is 17 residues long.

This chain joins TRBV4-3 and TRBJ2-1; 9 bases line up with TRBD2. Germline assignment: CDR1 LGHNA and CDR2 YSLEER. The CDR3 has 17 amino acids. Trimming removed 2 bases from V and 1 base from J; junction bases left unmatched: 6. The CDR3 is CASSQTSGYASYNEQFF. In nucleotides, the CDR3 is TGCGCCAGCAGCCAAACTAGCGGGTACGCTTCCTACAATGAGCAGTTCTTC.

The table lists this clone with a count of one. The chain couples TRBV2 to TRBJ2-4, with 8 bases lining up with TRBD1. Germline V CDR1 and CDR2: SNHLY, FYNNEI. The CDR3 is 15 residues long. V was pared by 1 base and J by 11 bases, with 10 bases of the junction left unmatched. The CDR3 protein is CASSEGSGQGRLQYF. In DNA, the CDR3 is TGTGCCAGCAGTGAAGGATCTGGACAGGGCAGACTTCAGTACTTC.

The rearrangement joins TRBV14 to TRBJ2-7; D not certain. Germline values: CDR1 SGHDN, CDR2 FVKESK. The CDR3 has 13 residues. With 4 bases removed from V and 0 bases from J, the gap between germline ends came to 7 bases. CDR3 nucleotide sequence: TGTGCCAGCAGCCTCCCTAGCTCCTACGAGCAGTACTTC. Residues: CASSLPSSYEQYF.

This chain connects TRBV5-1 to TRBJ1-2; the match to TRBD1 covers 10 bases. The CDR3 runs to 16 residues. Per the germline V gene, CDR1 is SGHRS and CDR2 is YFSETQ. V lost 0 bases to trimming and J lost 3 bases; unmatched junction nucleotides: 5. Here the CDR3 reads CASSLASGQGDYGYTF. DNA for the CDR3: TGCGCCAGCAGCTTGGCCAGCGGACAGGGGGACTATGGCTACACCTTC.

This clone was picked up a small number of times. The gene calls are TRBV6-6 and TRBJ1-4; TRBD1 agrees at 7 bases. V lost 0 bases to trimming and J lost 7 bases; unmatched junction nucleotides: 8. Germline loops: CDR1 MNHNY, CDR2 SVGAGI (reference sequence). The length of the CDR3 is 16 residues. CDR3 residues: CASSYSTSGGSEKLFF. The CDR3 DNA follows: TGTGCCAGCAGTTACTCGACGTCAGGGGGAAGTGAAAAACTGTTTTTT.

This clone has only a few counts. This chain uses TRBV5-6 with TRBJ2-2; 10 bases align to TRBD2. The CDR3 contains 16 residues. V trimming: 6 bases; J trimming: 6 bases; junction bases outside the gene matches: 11. In germline, CDR1 is SGHDT, CDR2 YYEEEE. The CDR3 nucleotides read TGTGCCAGCACCTCTCTAGCGGGGGATTCGGCCGGGGAGCTGTTTTTT. Protein product: CASTSLAGDSAGELFF.

The chain is built from TRBV6-5 and TRBJ2-3, with 9 bases fitting TRBD2. The CDR3 covers 15 residues. V lost 10 bases and J lost 4; bases outside the gene matches: 12. Per germline, CDR1 MNHEY and CDR2 SVGAGI. The CDR3 DNA reads TGTGCCACCGGGCCCATAGCGGGGGTCTCAGATACGCAGTATTTT. Translation gives CATGPIAGVSDTQYF.

The CDR3, as DNA: TGCGCCAGCAGCCGAGGACAGGGGGCTAGAACTGAAGCTTTCTTT. Protein product: CASSRGQGARTEAFF. The chain recombines TRBV4-3 with TRBJ1-1; 11 bases align to TRBD1. CDR3 size: 15 residues. Germline CDR1 is LGHNA and CDR2 is YSLEER. V lost 4 bases, J lost 5 bases, and 6 bases stayed unmatched.

The CDR3 loop is CASTLGGIEFF. Written as DNA, the CDR3 is TGTGCCAGTACCCTCGGGGGAATCGAGTTCTTC. V is TRBV6-1 and J is TRBJ2-1; D is possibly TRBD2 (6 bases). Germline values: CDR1 MNHNS, CDR2 SASEGT. The CDR3 is made up of 11 amino acids. The V gene lost 9 bases and the J gene lost 14 bases, with 17 bases spanning the gap.

The table lists this clone with a count of one. The sample contains more than one DNA sequence encoding this CDR3. The chain is built from TRBV30 and TRBJ2-5; the match to TRBD2 covers 10 bases. J lost 4 bases, V lost 0 bases, and 8 bases had no gene match. In germline, CDR1 is GTSNPN, CDR2 SVGIG (reference sequence). The CDR3 consists of 16 residues. CDR3 residues: CAWSVSSGGRRETQYF. In DNA form, the CDR3 reads TGTGCCTGGAGTGTATCTAGCGGGGGCCGCCGAGAGACCCAGTACTTC.

V gene TRBV5-1 combines with J gene TRBJ2-1; TRBD2 matches 13 bases. Germline CDR1 and CDR2: SGHRS and YFSETQ. This CDR3 spans 16 amino acids. V shed 5 bases, J shed 7 bases, and the junction held 9 bases outside the gene matches. Here the CDR3 reads CASRRTSGGAWNEQFF. For the CDR3, the DNA is TGCGCCAGCAGACGTACTAGCGGGGGGGCCTGGAATGAGCAGTTCTTC.

The chain couples TRBV7-9 to TRBJ2-3; 9 positions agree with TRBD2. The germline V gene encodes CDR1 SEHNR and CDR2 FQNEAQ (reference sequence). Trimming removed 11 bases from V and 1 base from J; junction bases left unmatched: 7. CDR3 size: 14 residues. Written as DNA, the CDR3 is TGTGCCGCGGGTGGCGGGGGGGGCACAGATACGCAGTATTTT. As protein: CAAGGGGGTDTQYF.

The sample holds a few counts of this clone. The rearrangement joins TRBV6-6 to TRBJ2-3, with D unresolved. Per germline, CDR1 MNHNY and CDR2 SVGAGI (reference sequence). CDR3 length: 15 residues. V lost 5 bases to trimming and J lost 3 bases, with 15 bases between them. The CDR3: CASSRPSTATDTQYF. In nucleotides, the CDR3 is TGTGCCAGCAGTCGACCTAGTACTGCGACAGATACGCAGTATTTT.

In this sample, this clone turned up a few times. The rearrangement joins TRBV4-1 to TRBJ1-1; D is uncertain. The V and J ends lost 1 base and 4 bases respectively, with 16 bases between them. The germline CDR1 and CDR2 sequences are MGHRA and YSYEKL. There are 16 residues in the CDR3. CDR3 bases: TGCGCCAGCAGCCAAGTCGCAGCCGGGGTTGGCACTGAAGCTTTCTTT. It translates to CASSQVAAGVGTEAFF.

V gene TRBV14 combines with J gene TRBJ2-7, with D tentatively TRBD2 (6 bases). CDR3 length: 15 amino acids. Germline CDR1 SGHDN, CDR2 FVKESK. Trimming shortened V by 0 bases and J by 0 bases, and 9 bases separated the two germline ends. CDR3 residues: CASSQDVGGSYEQYF. CDR3 nucleotides: TGTGCCAGCAGCCAAGATGTCGGGGGCTCCTACGAGCAGTACTTC.

The chain joins TRBV30 to TRBJ1-1; TRBD1 is a possible D gene (6 bases). Trimming left V 4 bases short and J 6 bases short, with 12 bases between. Germline CDR1 and CDR2: GTSNPN and SVGIG (reference sequence). The CDR3 runs to 12 residues. In DNA form, the CDR3 reads TGTGCCTGGACCGTGGGGGGGCCTGAAGCTTTCTTT. Amino acid sequence: CAWTVGGPEAFF.

V is TRBV6-5 and J is TRBJ2-7; possible D gene TRBD2, 6 bases. CDR1 is MNHEY and CDR2 is SVGAGI in the germline V gene. Deletions cut 7 bases from V and 2 bases from J, with 18 bases between. This CDR3 spans 15 amino acids. The CDR3 sequence: CASNSGGAVPYEQYF. The CDR3 coding sequence is TGTGCCAGCAATAGTGGAGGGGCTGTGCCCTACGAGCAGTACTTC.